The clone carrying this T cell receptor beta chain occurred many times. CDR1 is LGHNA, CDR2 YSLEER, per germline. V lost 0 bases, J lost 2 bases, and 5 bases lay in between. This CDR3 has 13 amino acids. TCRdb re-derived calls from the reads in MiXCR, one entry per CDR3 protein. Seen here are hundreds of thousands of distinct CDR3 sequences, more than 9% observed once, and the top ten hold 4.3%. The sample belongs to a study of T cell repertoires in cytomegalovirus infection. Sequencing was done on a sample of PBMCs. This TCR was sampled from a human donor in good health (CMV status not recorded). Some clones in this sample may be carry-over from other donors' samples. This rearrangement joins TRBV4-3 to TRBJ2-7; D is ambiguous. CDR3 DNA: TGCGCCAGCAGCCAAGATCTTCCCTACGAGCAGTACTTC. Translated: CASSQDLPYEQYF.